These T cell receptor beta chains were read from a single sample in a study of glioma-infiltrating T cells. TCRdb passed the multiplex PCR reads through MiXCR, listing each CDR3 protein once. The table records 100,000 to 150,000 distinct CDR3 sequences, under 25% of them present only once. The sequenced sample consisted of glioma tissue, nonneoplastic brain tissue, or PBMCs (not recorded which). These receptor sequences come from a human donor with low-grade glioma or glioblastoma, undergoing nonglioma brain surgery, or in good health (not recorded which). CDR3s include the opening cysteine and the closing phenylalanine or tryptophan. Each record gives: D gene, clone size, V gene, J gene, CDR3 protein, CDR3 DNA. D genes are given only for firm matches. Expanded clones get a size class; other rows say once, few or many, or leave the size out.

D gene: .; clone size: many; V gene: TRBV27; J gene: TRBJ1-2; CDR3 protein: CASRQMNYGYTF; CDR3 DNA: TGTGCCAGCCGTCAGATGAACTATGGCTACACCTTC
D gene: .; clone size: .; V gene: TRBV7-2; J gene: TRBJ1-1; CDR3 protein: CASSLGQTTEAFF; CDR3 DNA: TGTGCCAGCAGCTTAGGGCAGACCACTGAAGCTTTCTTT
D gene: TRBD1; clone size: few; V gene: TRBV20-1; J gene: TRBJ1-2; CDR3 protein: CSANPETGGAGYGYTF; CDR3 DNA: TGCAGTGCTAACCCCGAGACAGGGGGCGCGGGCTATGGCTACACCTTC
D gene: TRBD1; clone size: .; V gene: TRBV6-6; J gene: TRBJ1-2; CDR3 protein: CASSYSKGQGLGYTF; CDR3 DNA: TGTGCCAGCAGTTACTCGAAGGGACAGGGGTTGGGCTACACCTTC
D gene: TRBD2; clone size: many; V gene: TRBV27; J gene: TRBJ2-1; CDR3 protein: CASSGLAGVSGYNEQFF; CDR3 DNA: TGTGCCAGCAGCGGACTAGCGGGGGTATCCGGCTACAATGAGCAGTTCTTC
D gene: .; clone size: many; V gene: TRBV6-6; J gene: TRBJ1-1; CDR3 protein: CASSYSRQNTEAFF; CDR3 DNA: TGTGCCAGCAGTTACTCTAGGCAGAACACTGAAGCTTTCTTT
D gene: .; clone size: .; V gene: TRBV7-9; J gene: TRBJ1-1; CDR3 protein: CASSETQATEAFF; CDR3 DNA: TGTGCCAGCAGCGAGACTCAAGCTACTGAAGCTTTCTTT
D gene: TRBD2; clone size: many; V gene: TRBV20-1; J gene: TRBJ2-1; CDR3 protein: CSAGPSGGNNEQFF; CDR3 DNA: TGCAGTGCTGGACCTAGCGGGGGGAACAATGAGCAGTTCTTC
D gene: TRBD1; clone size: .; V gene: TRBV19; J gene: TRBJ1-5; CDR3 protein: CAGSLLQGSIQPQHF; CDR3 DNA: TGTGCCGGTAGCCTGCTACAGGGGAGCATTCAGCCCCAGCATTTT
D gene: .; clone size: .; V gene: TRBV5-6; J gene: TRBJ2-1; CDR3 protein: CASSGGSYSYNEQFF; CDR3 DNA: TGTGCCAGCAGCGGGGGCTCGTACTCCTACAATGAGCAGTTCTTC
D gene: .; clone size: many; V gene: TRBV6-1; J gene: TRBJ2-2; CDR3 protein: CASRDTNTGELFF; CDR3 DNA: TGTGCCAGCCGTGACACGAACACCGGGGAGCTGTTTTTT